These 21 T cell receptor beta chains came from one sample sequenced in a study of cytomegalovirus exposure and HLA in healthy donors. The protocol was immunoSEQ multiplex PCR, while the TCRdb copy is restricted to in-frame clones and leaves out a portion. The sample lists 150,000 to 200,000 clones; about 85% were seen once. The sequencing input was PBMCs. These receptor sequences come from a man between 18 and 29 years old in good health and CMV-seropositive.

The chain is built from TRBV27 and TRBJ2-1, with D perhaps TRBD2 (7 bases). V shed 0 bases and J shed 5 bases, with 14 bases lying between them. The CDR3 extends over 16 amino acids. Germline CDR1 and CDR2: MNHEY and SMNVEV (reference sequence). The CDR3 loop is CASSLSVGGPNNEQFF. The CDR3 DNA reads as TGTGCCAGCAGTTTATCGGTGGGGGGGCCAAACAATGAGCAGTTCTTC.

The chain recombines TRBV6-6 with TRBJ1-3, with D maybe TRBD1 (6 bases). Germline loops: CDR1 MNHNY, CDR2 SVGAGI (reference sequence). Trimming shortened V by 6 bases and J by 0 bases, and 9 bases separated the two germline ends. The length of the CDR3 is 14 residues. For the CDR3, the DNA is TGTGCCAGCAGCCAGGACAGCTCTGGAAACACCATATATTTT. This sequence encodes CASSQDSSGNTIYF.

The rearrangement uses TRBV4-2 and TRBJ1-4; D might be TRBD1 (5 bases). The CDR3 extends over 14 amino acids. Deletions cut 0 bases from V and 7 bases from J, with 9 bases between. CDR1 and CDR2 from the germline V gene are LGHNA and YNFKEQ. Here the CDR3 DNA reads TGTGCCAGCAGCCAAGAGGGGCTGGGTGAAAAACTGTTTTTT. Its protein is CASSQEGLGEKLFF.

The CDR3 protein is CASSSEISYEQYF. DNA of the CDR3: TGTGCCAGCTCATCTGAGATTTCCTACGAGCAGTACTTC. The chain employs TRBV7-9 and TRBJ2-7; D is unclear. V lost 8 bases and J 1 base, leaving 12 bases between the germline ends. This CDR3 contains 13 residues. The germline CDR1 and CDR2 sequences are SEHNR and FQNEAQ (reference sequence).

This clone was seen only a few times. The V and J genes are TRBV10-3 and TRBJ2-7; 8 bases match TRBD1. The CDR3 extends over 14 amino acids. V gave up 4 bases and J gave up 6 bases; unmatched junction bases: 8. The germline V gene encodes CDR1 ENHRY and CDR2 SYGVKD. The CDR3 region is CAISGTGYDGEQYF. CDR3 sequence (DNA): TGTGCCATCAGTGGGACAGGGTACGATGGCGAGCAGTACTTC.

The CDR3 reads CASSLSTAYEQYF. The CDR3 region has the DNA TGCGCCAGCAGTCTCTCCACAGCCTACGAGCAGTACTTC. The chain couples TRBV5-1 to TRBJ2-7; no clear D gene. The CDR3 has 13 residues. The V end was cut by 5 bases, the J end by 2 bases, with 11 bases between. The germline CDR1 and CDR2 sequences are SGHRS and YFSETQ.

V and J are TRBV7-4 and TRBJ1-5; the D gene is possibly TRBD1 (6 bases). Trimming left V 2 bases short and J 2 bases short, with 16 bases between. The CDR3 loop spans 17 amino acids. The germline V gene encodes CDR1 SGHVT and CDR2 SQSDAQ. The CDR3 is CASSLKLAGVCNQPQHF. CDR3 in DNA: TGTGCCAGCAGCTTAAAATTGGCAGGGGTGTGCAATCAGCCCCAGCATTTT.

The sample holds a few counts of this clone. The genes are TRBV10-3 and TRBJ2-7, with TRBD2 matching over 7 bases. This CDR3 is 14 amino acids long. Trimming removed 7 bases from V and 0 bases from J; junction bases left unmatched: 6. From germline, CDR1 is ENHRY and CDR2 SYGVKD. Written as DNA, the CDR3 is TGTGCCATCAAACGGGAGGATAGCTCCTACGAGCAGTACTTC. This codes for CAIKREDSSYEQYF.

As DNA, the CDR3 is TGTGCCAGCAGCTCCCCGAGACAGCACTACGAGCAGTACTTC. Translating gives CASSSPRQHYEQYF. The chain has TRBV11-2 and TRBJ2-7; tentatively, D is TRBD1 (5 bases). CDR3 size: 14 residues. The V end lost 4 bases, the J end lost 3 bases, and 13 bases lay between the germline ends. From germline, CDR1 is SGHAT and CDR2 FQNNGV.

The chain recombines TRBV28 with TRBJ2-2; 12 bases are a match to TRBD1. Unmatched junction bases numbered 15, after V lost 3 bases and J lost 7 bases. In germline, CDR1 is MDHEN, CDR2 SYDVKM. The CDR3 spans 19 residues. CDR3 DNA sequence: TGTGCCAGCAGTTTTCGATCCGGGACAGGGGGCCTTATAGGCGGGGAGCTGTTTTTT. Translated: CASSFRSGTGGLIGGELFF.

The rearrangement uses TRBV4-1 and TRBJ1-1; a possible D gene is TRBD1 (5 bases). Per the germline V gene, CDR1 is MGHRA and CDR2 is YSYEKL. This CDR3 has 13 amino acids. V lost 5 bases and J lost 6, with 13 bases in between. The CDR3 nucleotides read TGCGCCAGCAGCTTCCAGGGTTTGGCTGAAGCTTTCTTT. Amino acid sequence: CASSFQGLAEAFF.

The count of this clone is one. The chain is built from TRBV5-1 and TRBJ2-7; 9 nucleotides match TRBD1. Per germline, CDR1 SGHRS and CDR2 YFSETQ. The CDR3 is made up of 15 amino acids. V shed 2 bases, J shed 3 bases, and the junction held 6 bases outside the gene matches. The CDR3 here is CASSLTGGSRYEQYF. The DNA for the CDR3 is TGCGCCAGCAGCTTAACAGGGGGCTCCCGCTACGAGCAGTACTTC.

This clone was counted a single time. The same CDR3 is also encoded by other DNA sequences in this sample. V usage is TRBV2 and J usage is TRBJ2-7, with D possibly matching TRBD1 (7 bases). Deletions cut 4 bases from V and 5 bases from J, with 15 bases between. CDR1 and CDR2 (germline): SNHLY, FYNNEI. The CDR3 runs 14 residues. The CDR3 sequence is CASSALTGEDEQYF. As DNA, the CDR3 is TGTGCCAGCAGTGCTTTAACAGGGGAGGACGAGCAGTACTTC. Using reference TRBV2 and TRBJ2-7 for the parts outside the CDR3, the full variable domain is EPEVTQTPSHQVTQMGQEVILRCVPISNHLYFYWYRQILGQKVEFLVSFYNNEISEKSEIFDDQFSVERPDGSNFTLKIRSTKLEDSAMYFCASSALTGEDEQYFGPGTRLTVT.

V usage is TRBV27 and J usage is TRBJ2-3; 11 positions match TRBD1. CDR1 and CDR2 (germline): MNHEY, SMNVEV (reference sequence). The ends lost 11 bases at V and 4 bases at J; junction bases unmatched: 14. The CDR3 consists of 16 residues. CDR3 residues: CALQGDRGGPADTQYF. Written as DNA, the CDR3 is TGTGCCCTTCAAGGGGACAGGGGGGGTCCAGCAGATACGCAGTATTTT.

The chain combines TRBV28 with TRBJ2-7; maybe TRBD1 (6 bases). The germline CDR1 and CDR2 sequences are MDHEN and SYDVKM. Deletions cut 5 bases from V and 1 base from J, with 12 bases between. This CDR3 region has 14 residues. This CDR3 is CASSRQEISYEQYF. CDR3 sequence (DNA): TGTGCCAGCAGTCGACAGGAAATTTCCTACGAGCAGTACTTC.

The chain has TRBV7-8 and TRBJ1-5; 8 bases map to TRBD1. Trimming cost V 2 bases and J 7 bases; bases outside gene matches: 13. CDR1 is SGHVS, CDR2 FQNEAQ, per germline. The CDR3 totals 17 residues. The CDR3 sequence: CASSLWSSGGAGQPQHF. The CDR3 nucleotides are TGTGCCAGCAGCTTATGGTCGTCAGGGGGCGCAGGGCAGCCCCAGCATTTT.

J is TRBJ1-2 and V is TRBV2, with TRBD1 as a possible D gene (5 bases). The germline V gene has CDR1 SNHLY and CDR2 FYNNEI. The CDR3 covers 14 residues. Trimming took off 2 bases at V and 7 bases at J, with 14 bases between the two ends. CDR3 amino acids: CASSETVQGGGYTF. The CDR3 nucleotides read TGTGCCAGCAGTGAAACTGTGCAGGGTGGTGGCTACACCTTC.

The V call is TRBV7-9, the J call TRBJ2-1; TRBD2 matches at 8 bases. The CDR3 has 15 residues. Losses at the gene ends were 6 bases for V and 0 bases for J; bases not matched to a gene: 4. Germline CDR1 is SEHNR and CDR2 is FQNEAQ (reference sequence). The CDR3 spells CASSPSGSSYNEQFF. CDR3 in DNA: TGTGCCAGCAGTCCCAGCGGGAGCTCCTACAATGAGCAGTTCTTC. Using reference TRBV7-9 and TRBJ2-1 for the parts outside the CDR3, the full variable domain is DTGVSQNPRHKITKRGQNVTFRCDPISEHNRLYWYRQTLGQGPEFLTYFQNEAQLEKSRLLSDRFSAERPKGSFSTLEIQRTEQGDSAMYLCASSPSGSSYNEQFFGPGTRLTVL.

The J gene is TRBJ1-1, the V gene TRBV2; 7 positions agree with TRBD1. Trimming removed 10 bases from V and 1 base from J; junction bases left unmatched: 9. CDR3 size: 14 residues. Germline loops: CDR1 SNHLY, CDR2 FYNNEI. The CDR3 here is CATSLGQPNTEAFF. The CDR3 region has the DNA TGTGCCACCTCGTTGGGACAGCCGAACACTGAAGCTTTCTTT.

The CDR3 coding sequence is TGTGCCAGCAGTTCACCACCAGGGACAGGAGTTTCTGGGGCCAACGTCCTGACTTTC. Protein sequence: CASSSPPGTGVSGANVLTF. The rearrangement joins TRBV27 to TRBJ2-6, with 8 bases matching TRBD1. This CDR3 is built from 19 residues. Germline V gives CDR1 MNHEY, CDR2 SMNVEV (reference sequence). V was clipped by 4 bases and J by 1 base; unmatched bases: 12. Full variable domain (outside the CDR3, taken from reference TRBV27 and TRBJ2-6): EAQVTQNPRYLITVTGKKLTVTCSQNMNHEYMSWYRQDPGLGLRQIYYSMNVEVTDKGDVPEGYKVSRKEKRNFPLILESPSPNQTSLYFCASSSPPGTGVSGANVLTFGAGSRLTVL.

The V and J genes are TRBV18 and TRBJ1-5; 12 positions agree with TRBD1. The CDR3 sequence is 16 residues long. The germline V gene encodes CDR1 KGHSH and CDR2 LQKENI. V shed 4 bases and J 6 bases; nucleotides not matched to a gene: 7. CDR3 residues: CASSLSGTGGSQPQHF. The CDR3 DNA reads as TGTGCCAGCTCACTATCCGGGACAGGGGGCAGTCAGCCCCAGCATTTT.